Listed here are 7 T cell receptor beta chains from one sample, sequenced in a study of CD8+ T cells in alopecia areata. Investigators isolated RNA and reverse transcribed it into cDNA to act as the sequencing template. Libraries were prepared by immunoSEQ multiplex PCR; TCRdb keeps only in-frame clonotypes and omits some of them. The sample consists of around 86,000 clones, over 70% of them appearing once. Treatment specified: oral pan-JAK inhibitor, 5-10 mg twice daily. Sequences were derived from CD8+ T cells sorted from blood, sampled at week 44, from a patient treated with tofacitinib. The source is a human donor with alopecia areata.

The chain carries TRBV7-2 and TRBJ2-7; D remains unclear. The CDR3 consists of 14 residues. CDR1 and CDR2 (germline): SGHTA, FQGNSA. The ends were cut back, 5 bases at V and 5 bases at J, with 16 bases in the middle. CDR3 sequence reads: CASSLGVIRDEQYF. Here the CDR3 DNA reads TGTGCCAGCAGCCTCGGAGTAATTAGGGACGAGCAGTACTTC. Together with reference TRBV7-2 and TRBJ2-7, the CDR3 gives the full variable domain: GAGVSQSPSNKVTEKGKDVELRCDPISGHTALYWYRQSLGQGLEFLIYFQGNSAPDKSGLPSDRFSAERTGGSVSTLTIQRTQQEDSAVYLCASSLGVIRDEQYFGPGTRLTVT.

The chain has TRBV4-1 and TRBJ1-2; D not certain. Trimming removed 3 bases at V and 2 bases at J, with 10 bases between. The CDR3 has 14 amino acids. CDR1 is MGHRA and CDR2 is YSYEKL in the germline V gene. The CDR3 DNA is TGCGCCAGCAGCCAGGGATTTCCAAACTATGGCTACACCTTC. Residues: CASSQGFPNYGYTF.

The rearrangement joins TRBV30 to TRBJ2-3; D may be TRBD2 (6 bases). Germline CDR1 is GTSNPN and CDR2 is SVGIG (reference sequence). The V and J ends lost 1 base and 4 bases respectively, with 6 bases between them. CDR3 size: 12 residues. The CDR3 sequence: CAWSGGADTQYF. As DNA, the CDR3 is TGTGCCTGGAGTGGCGGGGCAGATACGCAGTATTTT.

This rearrangement joins TRBV5-5 to TRBJ1-2, with D unclear. This CDR3 spans 16 amino acids. Per the germline V gene, CDR1 is SGHKS and CDR2 is YYEKEE (reference sequence). Trimming removed 2 bases at V and 7 bases at J, with 21 bases between. CDR3 in amino acids: CASSFPEWANRGGYTF. The CDR3 DNA sequence: TGTGCCAGCAGCTTCCCTGAATGGGCAAACCGGGGTGGCTACACCTTC.

The V gene is TRBV27, the J gene TRBJ1-1; D unresolved. The CDR3 length is 13 residues. V was clipped by 0 bases and J by 4 bases, with 6 bases between them. Germline V gives CDR1 MNHEY, CDR2 SMNVEV (reference sequence). Here the CDR3 DNA reads TGTGCCAGCAGTTTATCCTGGGCCACTGAAGCTTTCTTT. As protein: CASSLSWATEAFF.

The V gene is TRBV29-1, the J gene TRBJ2-1; D might be TRBD2 (6 bases). Germline values: CDR1 SQVTM, CDR2 ANQGSEA. V was clipped by 3 bases and J by 5 bases, with 11 bases between them. CDR3 length: 13 residues. The CDR3: CSVDGGEDNEQFF. CDR3 DNA: TGCAGCGTTGACGGAGGGGAGGACAATGAGCAGTTCTTC.

This rearrangement joins TRBV7-6 to TRBJ2-2; weak D call: TRBD1 (6 bases). The germline gives CDR1 SGHVS, CDR2 FNYEAQ. CDR3 length: 15 amino acids. Trimming stripped 5 bases from V and 5 bases from J, with 15 bases between. The CDR3 sequence is CASSPEQGFTGELFF. CDR3 nucleotide sequence: TGTGCCAGCAGCCCGGAACAGGGTTTTACCGGGGAGCTGTTTTTT.